This TCR beta chain derives from a study of cytomegalovirus exposure and HLA in healthy donors (dated by TCRdb to about 2017). General notes on the study: According to a later analysis, the 120 or so validation repertoires were produced on the same platform as the approximately 620 repertoires of the first cohort. The aim of the study was to test whether cataloging public T cell receptors could identify signatures of past pathogen exposure. High-throughput TCR immunosequencing, statistical association of individual TCRs with disease status, and machine learning were combined to predict cytomegalovirus infection status. In addition to the first cohort of hundreds of subjects, a separate validation cohort of approximately 130 different subjects was used. The research as a whole found: The validation cohort had no HLA typing available for a later analysis, so co-occurrence within that cohort was assessed over all 120 or so repertoires. A total of 164 TCR beta chains were listed by the study as associated with cytomegalovirus. The authors suggested that the approach could potentially be extended to other disease states and immunological phenotypes. In vitro tests confirmed that a few of the cytomegalovirus-associated TCR beta chains recognize cytomegalovirus antigens. Subsequent analysis determined that TCRs grouped into clusters in the first cohort also showed a tendency toward co-occurrence across the roughly 110 validation repertoires, and approximately 93% of cluster scores exceeded 0. In both the original and validation cohorts, the classifier was reported to diagnose cytomegalovirus status with high specificity and sensitivity. Most TCR sequences were observed very rarely across donors, whereas some public TCRs were present in many individuals.

Inclusive of the bounding cysteine and phenylalanine, the CDR3 is 16 residues long. CDR3 DNA only is kept here, 48 bases in frame from base 1. V sheds 4 bases and J sheds 5 bases, leaving 20 bases between their ends. The germline V gene sets CDR1 to MDHEN and CDR2 to SYDVKM. Regarding this clone: The antigen it recognizes is unknown. No base quality information exists; no much larger clone differs at one position.

Donors formed part of the validation cohort, which comprised over a hundred subjects and was distinct from the first cohort of several hundred subjects. The library was built by means of the immunoSEQ multiplex PCR assay. Under the source paper's analysis protocol: To diagnose cytomegalovirus status from the catalog of TCR beta chain sequences, a statistical classification framework was built. TCRdb's version of the immuneACCESS table is confined to in-frame rearrangements and falls short of the full clone set. An unresolved V gene accounts for under half of the shortfall where checked; the remainder is of unknown origin. V, J and clone size derive from that table, while D and trimming were established from the DNA sequence. The sample profile shows fewer than 100,000 clones; roughly 93% of them were found once. About 2.2% of the sample belongs to the ten largest clones.

The sequencing input was PBMCs. The sequence joins TRBV28 to TRBJ2-5; a weak D assignment points to TRBD1 (6 bases agree). This TCR came from a man aged 25-40 years in good health and CMV-seronegative. Here is the DNA: TGTGCCAGCAGTTCTACCCGGGACATTAGGTTTGAGACCCAGTACTTC. Its amino acids are CASSSTRDIRFETQYF. With all but the CDR3 taken from the reference TRBV28 and TRBJ2-5 genes, the full variable domain is: DVKVTQSSRYLVKRTGEKVFLECVQDMDHENMFWYRQDPGLGLRLIYFSYDVKMKEKGDIPEGYSVSREKKERFSLILESASTNQTSMYLCASSSTRDIRFETQYFGPGTRLLVL.